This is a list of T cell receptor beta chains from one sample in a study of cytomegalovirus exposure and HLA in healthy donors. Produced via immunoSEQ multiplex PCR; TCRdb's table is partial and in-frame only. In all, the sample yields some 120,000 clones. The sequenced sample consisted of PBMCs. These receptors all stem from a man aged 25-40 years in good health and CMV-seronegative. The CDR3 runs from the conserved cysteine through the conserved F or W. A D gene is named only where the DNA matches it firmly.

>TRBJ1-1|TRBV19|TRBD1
CASHDRVGRTEAFF
TGTGCCAGTCATGACAGGGTCGGTCGTACTGAAGCTTTCTTT
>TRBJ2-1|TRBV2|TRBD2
CANLAGERGDEQFF
TGTGCCAATCTAGCGGGAGAGAGGGGGGATGAGCAGTTCTTC
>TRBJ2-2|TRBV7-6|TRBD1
CASSFQGAWGTGELFF
TGTGCCAGCAGCTTCCAGGGGGCGTGGGGCACCGGGGAGCTGTTTTTT
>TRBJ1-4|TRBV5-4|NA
CASSLGGLSEKLFF
TGTGCCAGCAGCTTGGGAGGGTTATCTGAAAAACTGTTTTTT
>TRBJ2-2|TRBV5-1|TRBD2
CASTGTSSGELFF
TGCGCCAGTACCGGGACTAGCTCTGGGGAGCTGTTTTTT
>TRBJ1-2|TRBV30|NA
CAWSDPNTNYGYTF
TGTGCCTGGAGTGATCCAAACACTAACTATGGCTACACCTTC
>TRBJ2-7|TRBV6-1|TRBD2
CASSGGFGGGYEQYF
TGTGCCAGCAGTGGAGGTTTCGGGGGGGGGTACGAGCAGTACTTC
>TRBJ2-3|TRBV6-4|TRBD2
CASSDSSSSGRFGTQYF
TGTGCCAGCAGTGACTCGAGTTCTAGCGGGAGGTTTGGTACGCAGTATTTT
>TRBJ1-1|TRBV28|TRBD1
CASSLGTGGGFF
TGTGCCAGCAGTTTAGGGACAGGGGGAGGGTTCTTT
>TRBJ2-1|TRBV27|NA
CASSTGSEQFF
TGTGCCAGCAGTACGGGGTCGGAGCAGTTCTTC
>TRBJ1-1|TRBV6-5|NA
CASSYSRGGTEAFF
TGTGCCAGCAGTTACTCTCGGGGGGGTACTGAAGCTTTCTTT
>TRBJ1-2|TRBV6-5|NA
CASRKTAVNYGYTF
TGTGCCAGCAGGAAGACAGCAGTTAACTATGGCTACACCTTC
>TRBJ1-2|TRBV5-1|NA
CASSLGGTFYGYTF
TGCGCCAGCAGCTTGGGAGGGACTTTCTATGGCTACACCTTC
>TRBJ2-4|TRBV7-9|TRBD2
CASSLIAGENIQYF
TGTGCCAGCAGCTTAATAGCGGGAGAAAACATTCAGTACTTC
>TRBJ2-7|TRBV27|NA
CASSFVSGASHYEQYF
TGTGCCAGCAGTTTTGTCTCAGGGGCGAGTCACTACGAGCAGTACTTC
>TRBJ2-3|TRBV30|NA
CACADTGFTDTQYF
TGTGCCTGTGCAGATACGGGGTTCACAGATACGCAGTATTTT
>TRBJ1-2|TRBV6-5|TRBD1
CASSYIRTGGSYGYTF
TGTGCCAGCAGTTACATACGGACAGGGGGAAGCTATGGCTACACCTTC
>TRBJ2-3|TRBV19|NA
CASSPSPLESTDTQYF
TGTGCCAGTAGCCCTTCGCCCCTGGAGAGTACAGATACGCAGTATTTT
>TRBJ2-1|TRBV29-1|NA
CSVGRGSNNEQFF
TGCAGCGTTGGTAGGGGGAGCAACAATGAGCAGTTCTTC
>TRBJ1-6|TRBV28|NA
CASSSAGTVSYNSPLHF
TGTGCCAGCAGTTCCGCGGGAACTGTGTCCTATAATTCACCCCTCCACTTT
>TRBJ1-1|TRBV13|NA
CASSLVLPGGNTEAFF
TGTGCCAGCAGCTTAGTTCTTCCGGGTGGGAACACTGAAGCTTTCTTT
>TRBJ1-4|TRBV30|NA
CAWSRQGLNEKLFF
TGTGCCTGGAGCCGCCAGGGCCTTAATGAAAAACTGTTTTTT
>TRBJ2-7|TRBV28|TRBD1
CASSSTGEATVVEQYF
TGTGCCAGCAGTTCGACAGGGGAGGCGACCGTTGTCGAGCAGTACTTC
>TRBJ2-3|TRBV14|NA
CASSQTRGTDTQYF
TGTGCCAGCAGCCAAACCAGAGGTACAGATACGCAGTATTTT
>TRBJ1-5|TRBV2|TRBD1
CASRAGGGNQPQHF
TGTGCCAGCAGGGCAGGGGGCGGCAATCAGCCCCAGCATTTT
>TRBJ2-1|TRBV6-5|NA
CASSLEEAGNEQFF
TGTGCCAGCAGCCTCGAGGAAGCAGGGAATGAGCAGTTCTTC
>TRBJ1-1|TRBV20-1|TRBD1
CSANRDREAFF
TGCAGTGCCAACAGGGACAGAGAAGCTTTCTTT
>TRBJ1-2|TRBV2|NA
CASSERGATNYGYTF
TGTGCCAGCAGTGAACGCGGGGCGACTAACTATGGCTACACCTTC
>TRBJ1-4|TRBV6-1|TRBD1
CASSALRDRGEKLFF
TGTGCCAGCAGTGCGCTCCGGGACAGGGGTGAAAAACTGTTTTTT
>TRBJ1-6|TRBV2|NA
CASSYNGGGSPLHF
TGTGCCAGCAGTTACAACGGGGGTGGATCACCCCTCCACTTT
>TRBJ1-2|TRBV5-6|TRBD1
CASSRLSTGGEGYTF
TGTGCCAGCAGCCGTCTTTCGACAGGGGGCGAGGGCTACACCTTC
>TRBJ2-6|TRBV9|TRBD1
CASSVWVSRQGSSEANVLTF
TGTGCCAGCAGCGTTTGGGTTAGTCGACAGGGGAGCTCTGAGGCCAACGTCCTGACTTTC
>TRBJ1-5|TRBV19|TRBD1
CASSIETRDREDQPQHF
TGTGCCAGTAGTATAGAGACCCGGGACAGGGAGGATCAGCCCCAGCATTTT
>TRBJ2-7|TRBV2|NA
CASSDEISYEQYF
TGTGCCAGCAGTGACGAGATCTCCTACGAGCAGTACTTC
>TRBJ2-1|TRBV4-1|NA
CASSQEVSGSGYEQFF
TGCGCCAGCAGCCAAGAGGTGTCAGGGTCAGGATATGAGCAGTTCTTC
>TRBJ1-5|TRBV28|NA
CASSPRGASNQPQHF
TGTGCCAGCAGCCCTCGGGGGGCTAGCAATCAGCCCCAGCATTTT
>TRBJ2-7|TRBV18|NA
CASSPQTRDFLYEQYF
TGTGCCAGCTCACCGCAGACCCGGGACTTCCTATACGAGCAGTACTTC
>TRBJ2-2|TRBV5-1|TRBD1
CASSLGTGGGTGELFF
TGCGCCAGCAGCTTGGGGACAGGGGGCGGCACCGGGGAGCTGTTTTTT
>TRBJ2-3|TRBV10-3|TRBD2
CAISVEDGLAGVTDTQYF
TGTGCCATCAGTGTTGAGGACGGTCTAGCGGGAGTAACAGATACGCAGTATTTT
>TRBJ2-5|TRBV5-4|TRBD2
CASSLVGGLAGEGPKETQYF
TGTGCCAGCAGCTTGGTTGGGGGACTAGCGGGAGAGGGGCCCAAAGAGACCCAGTACTTC
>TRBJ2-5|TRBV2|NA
CASSKTTSGETQYF
TGTGCCAGCAGCAAAACGACTAGTGGAGAGACCCAGTACTTC
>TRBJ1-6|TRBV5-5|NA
CASTPGSGSYNSPLHF
TGTGCCAGCACCCCGGGTTCGGGCTCCTATAATTCACCCCTCCACTTT
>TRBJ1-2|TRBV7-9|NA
CASSSRIHYGYTF
TGTGCCAGCAGCTCGCGAATCCATTATGGCTACACCTTC
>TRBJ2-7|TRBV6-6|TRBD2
CASTLTPTSGSYEQYF
TGTGCCAGCACCCTGACCCCGACTAGCGGGAGTTACGAGCAGTACTTC
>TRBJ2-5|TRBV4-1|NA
CASSQGLARGETQYF
TGCGCCAGCAGCCAAGGACTCGCCCGAGGAGAGACCCAGTACTTC
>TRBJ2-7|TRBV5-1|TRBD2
CASSPVGSREGREQYF
TGCGCCAGCAGCCCTGTAGGGTCCCGGGAGGGCCGCGAGCAGTACTTC
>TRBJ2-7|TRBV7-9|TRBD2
CASSLGLGERGSYEQYF
TGTGCCAGCAGCTTAGGCCTCGGCGAGCGGGGGTCCTACGAGCAGTACTTC
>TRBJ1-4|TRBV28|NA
CASSLGPRRATNEKLFF
TGTGCCAGCAGCTTAGGTCCCCGACGGGCAACTAATGAAAAACTGTTTTTT
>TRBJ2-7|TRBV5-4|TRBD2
CASSPGLAGREQYF
TGTGCCAGCAGCCCCGGACTAGCGGGTCGCGAGCAGTACTTC
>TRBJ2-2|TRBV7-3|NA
CASSLTGGNTGELFF
TGTGCCAGCAGCTTAACGGGAGGGAACACCGGGGAGCTGTTTTTT
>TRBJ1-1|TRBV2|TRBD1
CAISRDRNTEAFF
TGTGCCATATCCCGGGACAGGAACACTGAAGCTTTCTTT
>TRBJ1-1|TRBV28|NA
CASRPDRPEAFF
TGTGCCAGCAGACCTGACAGACCCGAAGCTTTCTTT
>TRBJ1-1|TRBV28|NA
CASSPIMNTEAFF
TGTGCCAGCAGTCCTATTATGAACACTGAAGCTTTCTTT